This T cell receptor beta chain was identified during a study of post-analysis software for immune sequencing data. Looking at the study overall: Disease courses included relapsing-remitting, secondary progressive and progressive-relapsing multiple sclerosis.

The CDR3 is 13 residues long. Unique molecular identifiers had been added to the TCR beta cDNA libraries. One entry per CDR3 protein, called by TCRdb with MiXCR from the PCR reads. The data show hundreds of thousands of distinct CDR3 sequences, with roughly 29% seen just once and about 0.5% held by the top ten. General study points: F measure showed strong co-clustering of same-batch samples. Patients used four to six TRBV segments, including TRBV5-6, TRBV5-1 and TRBV20-1, more often than controls.

With regard to this clonotype: The target antigen is unknown.

The chain couples TRBV12-3 or TRBV12-4 to TRBJ2-5; D is ambiguous. TRBJ2-7 explains the end of the DNA better; the J call may be wrong. The material sequenced was blood. The origin of this receptor is a girl aged 5 to 17 with multiple sclerosis. CDR3 in DNA: TGTGCCAGCAGTTCCCCGACCAAGAACGAGCAGTACTTC. Translated: CASSSPTKNEQYF.